The clone carrying this T cell receptor (beta chain) turned up a few times. This record belongs to a study of T-cell memory formation after mild COVID-19. TCRdb analysed the 5' RACE reads with MiXCR anew, one entry per CDR3 protein. The sample holds about 240,000 distinct CDR3 sequences, around 10% seen once. Looked up from germline, CDR1 is SGHTA and CDR2 is FQGNSA. V shed 5 bases and J 8 bases; nucleotides not matched to a gene: 8. The CDR3 has 13 residues. The V and J genes are TRBV7-2 and TRBJ1-2, with 7 bases aligning to TRBD1. Source material: PBMCs or a T cell subset sorted from them (not recorded which). The sequence was collected from a man in his late teens or twenties who had mild COVID-19 (a few samples of this study predate the infection). Cell type and time point are not known. Here the CDR3 reads CASSPDRVYGYTF. CDR3 sequence (DNA): TGTGCCAGCAGCCCCGACAGGGTTTACGGCTACACCTTC. The full variable domain, rest sourced from reference TRBV7-2 and TRBJ1-2, is GAGVSQSPSNKVTEKGKDVELRCDPISGHTALYWYRQSLGQGLEFLIYFQGNSAPDKSGLPSDRFSAERTGGSVSTLTIQRTQQEDSAVYLCASSPDRVYGYTFGSGTRLTVV.